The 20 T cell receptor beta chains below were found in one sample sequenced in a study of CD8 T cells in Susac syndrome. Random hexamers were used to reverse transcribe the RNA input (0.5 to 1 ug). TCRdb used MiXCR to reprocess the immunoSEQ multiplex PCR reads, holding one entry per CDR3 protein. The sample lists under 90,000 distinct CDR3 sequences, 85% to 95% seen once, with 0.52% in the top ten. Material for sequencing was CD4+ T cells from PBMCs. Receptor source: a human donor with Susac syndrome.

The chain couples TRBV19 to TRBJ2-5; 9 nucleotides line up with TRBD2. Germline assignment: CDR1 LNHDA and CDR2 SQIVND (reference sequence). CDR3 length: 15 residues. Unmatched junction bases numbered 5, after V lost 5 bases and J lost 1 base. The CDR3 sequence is CASSSASGAQETQYF. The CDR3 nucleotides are TGTGCCAGTAGTTCCGCTAGCGGGGCCCAAGAGACCCAGTACTTC.

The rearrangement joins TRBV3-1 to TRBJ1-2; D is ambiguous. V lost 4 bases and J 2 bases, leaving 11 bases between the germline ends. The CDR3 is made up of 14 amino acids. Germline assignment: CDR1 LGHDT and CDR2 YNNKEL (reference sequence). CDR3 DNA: TGTGCCAGCAGCCGCGTGGATGGAAACTATGGCTACACCTTC. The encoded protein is CASSRVDGNYGYTF.

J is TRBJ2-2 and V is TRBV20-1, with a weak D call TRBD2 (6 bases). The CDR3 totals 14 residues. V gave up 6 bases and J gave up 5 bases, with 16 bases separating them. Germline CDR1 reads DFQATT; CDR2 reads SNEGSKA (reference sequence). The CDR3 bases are TGCAGTGCGCCAGAGGGGCGGGGAACCGGGGAGCTGTTTTTT. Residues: CSAPEGRGTGELFF.

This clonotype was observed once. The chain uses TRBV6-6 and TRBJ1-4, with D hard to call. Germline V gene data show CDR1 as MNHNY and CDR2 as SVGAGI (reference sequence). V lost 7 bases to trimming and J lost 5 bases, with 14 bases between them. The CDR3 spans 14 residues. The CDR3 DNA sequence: TGTGCCAGCACAAGGACTGGAAGAAATGAAAAACTGTTTTTT. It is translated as CASTRTGRNEKLFF.

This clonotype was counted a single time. The CDR3 DNA reads TGTGCCAGCAGCCAAGTGCCCCTCGGGGGCTACACCTTC. It is translated as CASSQVPLGGYTF. J is TRBJ1-2 and V is TRBV14; D gene ambiguous. Trimming stripped 1 base from V and 8 bases from J, with 11 bases between. Germline V gene lookup returns CDR1 SGHDN and CDR2 FVKESK. The CDR3 loop spans 13 amino acids.

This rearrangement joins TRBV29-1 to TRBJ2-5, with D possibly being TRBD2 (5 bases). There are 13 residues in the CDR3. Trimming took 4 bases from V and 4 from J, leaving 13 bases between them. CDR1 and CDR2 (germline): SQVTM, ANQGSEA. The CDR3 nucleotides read TGCAGCGTTGGAGGACTTACTAGAGAGACCCAGTACTTC. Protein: CSVGGLTRETQYF.

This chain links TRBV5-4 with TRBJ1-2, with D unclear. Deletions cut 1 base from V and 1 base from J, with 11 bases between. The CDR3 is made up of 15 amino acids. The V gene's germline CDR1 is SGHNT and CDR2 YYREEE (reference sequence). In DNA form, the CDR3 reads TGTGCCAGCAGCTTGAGTAGGGCGGGTAACTATGGCTACACCTTC. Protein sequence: CASSLSRAGNYGYTF. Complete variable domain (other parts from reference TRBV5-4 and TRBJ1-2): ETGVTQSPTHLIKTRGQQVTLRCSSQSGHNTVSWYQQALGQGPQFIFQYYREEENGRGNFPPRFSGLQFPNYSSELNVNALELDDSALYLCASSLSRAGNYGYTFGSGTRLTVV.

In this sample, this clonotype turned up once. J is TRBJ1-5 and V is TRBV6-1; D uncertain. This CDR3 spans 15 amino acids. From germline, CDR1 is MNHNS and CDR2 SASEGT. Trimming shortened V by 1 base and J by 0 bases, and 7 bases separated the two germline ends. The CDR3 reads CASSEGLLSNQPQHF. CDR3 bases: TGTGCCAGCAGTGAAGGACTGCTTAGCAATCAGCCCCAGCATTTT.

The CDR3 loop reads CASSDRVRTEAFF. CDR3 DNA sequence: TGTGCCAGCAGCGACAGGGTTCGGACTGAAGCTTTCTTT. The rearrangement joins TRBV6-5 to TRBJ1-1; 7 bases fit TRBD1. CDR1 and CDR2 from the germline V gene are MNHEY and SVGAGI. There are 13 residues in the CDR3. The junction had 6 bases not matched to a gene; V was cut back by 6 bases and J by 5 bases.

CDR3 in amino acids: CATSDFIGGTADTQYF. The CDR3 DNA is TGTGCCACCAGTGATTTTATTGGGGGCACAGCAGATACGCAGTATTTT. This chain uses TRBV24-1 with TRBJ2-3; D perhaps matches TRBD1 (6 bases). This CDR3 has 16 residues. Germline values: CDR1 KGHDR, CDR2 SFDVKD. V was pared by 1 base and J by 4 bases, with 14 bases between.

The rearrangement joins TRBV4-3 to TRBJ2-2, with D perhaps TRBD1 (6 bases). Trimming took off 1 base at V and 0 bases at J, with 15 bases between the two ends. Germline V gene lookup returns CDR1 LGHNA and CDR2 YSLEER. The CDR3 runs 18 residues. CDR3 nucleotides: TGCGCCAGCAGCCAAGCCTATATAGGGGGAGCGAACACCGGGGAGCTGTTTTTT. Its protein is CASSQAYIGGANTGELFF.

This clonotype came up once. The CDR3 DNA sequence: TGCAGCTTCCGGGACAACAATTATAATTCACCCCTCCACTTT. Translation gives CSFRDNNYNSPLHF. This rearrangement joins TRBV29-1 to TRBJ1-6; D is perhaps TRBD1 (6 bases). Germline-derived CDR1 and CDR2 are SQVTM and ANQGSEA. CDR3 length: 14 amino acids. Trimming cost V 8 bases and J 4 bases, with 15 bases left between them.

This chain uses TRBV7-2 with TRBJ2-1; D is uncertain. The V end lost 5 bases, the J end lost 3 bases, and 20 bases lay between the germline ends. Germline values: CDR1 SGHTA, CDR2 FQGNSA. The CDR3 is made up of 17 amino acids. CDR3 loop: CASSPPRTGWFYNEQFF. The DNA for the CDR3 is TGTGCCAGCAGCCCCCCCCGTACTGGGTGGTTCTACAATGAGCAGTTCTTC.

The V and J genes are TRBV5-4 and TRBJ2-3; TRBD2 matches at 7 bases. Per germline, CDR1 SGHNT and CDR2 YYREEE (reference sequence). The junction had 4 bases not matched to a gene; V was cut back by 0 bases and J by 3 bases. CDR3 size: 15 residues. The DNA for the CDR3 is TGTGCCAGCAGCTTGGACGGACTAGAAACAGATACGCAGTATTTT. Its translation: CASSLDGLETDTQYF. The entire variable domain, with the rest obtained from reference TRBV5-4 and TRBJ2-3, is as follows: ETGVTQSPTHLIKTRGQQVTLRCSSQSGHNTVSWYQQALGQGPQFIFQYYREEENGRGNFPPRFSGLQFPNYSSELNVNALELDDSALYLCASSLDGLETDTQYFGPGTRLTVL.

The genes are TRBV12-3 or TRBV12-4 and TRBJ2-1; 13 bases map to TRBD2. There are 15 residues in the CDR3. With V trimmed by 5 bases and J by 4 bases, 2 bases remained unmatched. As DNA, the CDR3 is TGTGCCAGCAGTGCGACTAGCGGGGGGTACAATGAGCAGTTCTTC. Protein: CASSATSGGYNEQFF.

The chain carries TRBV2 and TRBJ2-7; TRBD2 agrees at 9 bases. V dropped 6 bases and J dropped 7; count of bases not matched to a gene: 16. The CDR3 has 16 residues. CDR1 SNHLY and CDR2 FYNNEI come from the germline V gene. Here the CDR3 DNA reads TGTGCCAGCAGCCGTAGTAGAGCGGGGGGCCCGGGAGAGCAGTACTTC. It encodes CASSRSRAGGPGEQYF.

In DNA form, the CDR3 reads TGTGCCAGCAGCCCCCGGAGGTCGGGCCTAAATACAGATACGCAGTATTTT. Its protein is CASSPRRSGLNTDTQYF. The chain is built from TRBV7-9 and TRBJ2-3, with D maybe TRBD2 (5 bases). The CDR3 runs 17 residues. Trimming left V 5 bases short and J 3 bases short, with 21 bases between. The V gene's germline CDR1 is SEHNR and CDR2 FQNEAQ (reference sequence).

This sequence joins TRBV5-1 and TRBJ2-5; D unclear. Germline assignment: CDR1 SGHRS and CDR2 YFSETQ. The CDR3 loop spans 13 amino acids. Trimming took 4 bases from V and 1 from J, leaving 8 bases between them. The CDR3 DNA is TGCGCCAGCAGCCCCGGGTCCCAAGAGACCCAGTACTTC. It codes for CASSPGSQETQYF. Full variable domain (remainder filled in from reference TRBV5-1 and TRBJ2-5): KAGVTQTPRYLIKTRGQQVTLSCSPISGHRSVSWYQQTPGQGLQFLFEYFSETQRNKGNFPGRFSGRQFSNSRSEMNVSTLELGDSALYLCASSPGSQETQYFGPGTRLLVL.

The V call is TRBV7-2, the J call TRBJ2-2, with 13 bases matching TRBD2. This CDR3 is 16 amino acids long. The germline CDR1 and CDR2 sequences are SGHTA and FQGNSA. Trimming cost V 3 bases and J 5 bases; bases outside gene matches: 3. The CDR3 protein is CASSLGGLAGTGELFF. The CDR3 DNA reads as TGTGCCAGCAGCTTGGGGGGACTAGCGGGAACCGGGGAGCTGTTTTTT.

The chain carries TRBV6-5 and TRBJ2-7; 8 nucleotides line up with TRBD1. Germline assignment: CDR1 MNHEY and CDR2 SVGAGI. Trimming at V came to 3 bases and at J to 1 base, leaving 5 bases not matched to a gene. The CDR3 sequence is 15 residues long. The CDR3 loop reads CASSYAGTGSYEQYF. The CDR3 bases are TGTGCCAGCAGTTATGCGGGGACAGGATCCTACGAGCAGTACTTC.